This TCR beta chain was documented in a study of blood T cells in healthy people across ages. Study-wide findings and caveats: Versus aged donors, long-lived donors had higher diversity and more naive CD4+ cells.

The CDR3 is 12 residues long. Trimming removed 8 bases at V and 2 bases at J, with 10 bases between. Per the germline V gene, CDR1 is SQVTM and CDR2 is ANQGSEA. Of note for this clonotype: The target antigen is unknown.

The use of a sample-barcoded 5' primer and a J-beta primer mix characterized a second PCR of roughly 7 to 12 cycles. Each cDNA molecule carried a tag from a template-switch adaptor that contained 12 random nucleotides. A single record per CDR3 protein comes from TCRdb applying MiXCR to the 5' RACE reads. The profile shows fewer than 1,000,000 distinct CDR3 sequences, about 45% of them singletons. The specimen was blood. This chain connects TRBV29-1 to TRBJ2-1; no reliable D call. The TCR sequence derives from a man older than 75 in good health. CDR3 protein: CSSRGAYNEQFF. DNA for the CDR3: TGCAGCTCCCGTGGCGCCTACAATGAGCAGTTCTTC.